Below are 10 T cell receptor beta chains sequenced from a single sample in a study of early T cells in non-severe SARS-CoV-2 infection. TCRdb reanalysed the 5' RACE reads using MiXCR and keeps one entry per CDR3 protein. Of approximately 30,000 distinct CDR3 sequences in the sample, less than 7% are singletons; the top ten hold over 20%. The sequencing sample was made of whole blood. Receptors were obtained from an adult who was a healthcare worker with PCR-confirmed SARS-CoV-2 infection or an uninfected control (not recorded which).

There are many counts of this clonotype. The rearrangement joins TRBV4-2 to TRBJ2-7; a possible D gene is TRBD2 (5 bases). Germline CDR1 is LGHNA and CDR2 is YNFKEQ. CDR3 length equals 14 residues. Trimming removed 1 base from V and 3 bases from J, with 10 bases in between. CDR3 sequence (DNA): TGTGCCAGCAGCCAAGGGGCCAGCGGCTACGAGCAGTACTTC. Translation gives CASSQGASGYEQYF.

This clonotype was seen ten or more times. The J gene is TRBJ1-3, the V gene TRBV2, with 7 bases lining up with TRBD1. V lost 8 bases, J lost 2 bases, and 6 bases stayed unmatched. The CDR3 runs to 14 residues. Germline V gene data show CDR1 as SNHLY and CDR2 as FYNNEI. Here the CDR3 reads CASDPGGAGNTIYF. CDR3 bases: TGTGCCAGCGATCCAGGGGGGGCTGGAAACACCATATATTTT.

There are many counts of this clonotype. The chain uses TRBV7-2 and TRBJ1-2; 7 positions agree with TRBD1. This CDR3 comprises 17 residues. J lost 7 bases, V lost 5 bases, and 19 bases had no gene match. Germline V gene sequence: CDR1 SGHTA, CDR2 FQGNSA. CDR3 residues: CASSDNRNRGLGSGYTF. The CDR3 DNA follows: TGTGCCAGCAGCGATAACCGAAACAGGGGTCTAGGCTCTGGCTACACCTTC.

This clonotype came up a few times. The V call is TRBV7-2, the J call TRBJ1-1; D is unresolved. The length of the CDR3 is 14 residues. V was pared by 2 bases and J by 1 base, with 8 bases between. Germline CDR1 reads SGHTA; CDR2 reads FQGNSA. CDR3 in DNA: TGTGCCAGCAGCTTACGTACAGAGAACACTGAAGCTTTCTTT. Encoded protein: CASSLRTENTEAFF.

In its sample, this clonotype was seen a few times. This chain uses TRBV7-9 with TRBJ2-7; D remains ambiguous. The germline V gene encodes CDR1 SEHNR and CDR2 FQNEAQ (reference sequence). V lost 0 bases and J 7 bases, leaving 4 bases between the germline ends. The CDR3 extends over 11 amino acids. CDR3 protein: CASSLAAEQYF. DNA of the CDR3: TGTGCCAGCAGCTTAGCTGCAGAGCAGTACTTC.

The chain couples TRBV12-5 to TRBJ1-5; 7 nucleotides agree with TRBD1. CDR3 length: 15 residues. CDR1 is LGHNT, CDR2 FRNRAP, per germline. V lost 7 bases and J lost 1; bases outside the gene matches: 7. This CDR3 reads CASATGQSSNQPQHF. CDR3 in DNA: TGTGCTAGTGCCACGGGACAGTCGAGCAATCAGCCCCAGCATTTT.

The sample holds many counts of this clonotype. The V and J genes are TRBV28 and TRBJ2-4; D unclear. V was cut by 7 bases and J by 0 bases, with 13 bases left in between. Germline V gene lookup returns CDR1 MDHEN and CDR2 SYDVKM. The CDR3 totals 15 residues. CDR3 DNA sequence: TGTGCCAGCACCCAAGTGGACGGAGCCAAAAACATTCAGTACTTC. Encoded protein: CASTQVDGAKNIQYF.

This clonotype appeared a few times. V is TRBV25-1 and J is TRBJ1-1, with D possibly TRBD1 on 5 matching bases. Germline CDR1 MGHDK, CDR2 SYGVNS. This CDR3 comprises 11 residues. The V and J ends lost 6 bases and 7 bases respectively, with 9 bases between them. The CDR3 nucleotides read TGTGCCAGCAGGTTGACAGTTGAAGCTTTCTTT. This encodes CASRLTVEAFF.

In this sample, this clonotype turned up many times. This CDR3 reads CASTQLGQRTSPLHF. The CDR3 nucleotides are TGTGCCAGCACCCAACTAGGACAAAGGACTTCACCCCTCCACTTT. The rearrangement joins TRBV5-6 to TRBJ1-6; D is possibly TRBD1 (5 bases). V was shortened by 6 bases and J by 9 bases, with 19 bases between the two germline ends. In germline, CDR1 is SGHDT, CDR2 YYEEEE. CDR3 length equals 15 residues.

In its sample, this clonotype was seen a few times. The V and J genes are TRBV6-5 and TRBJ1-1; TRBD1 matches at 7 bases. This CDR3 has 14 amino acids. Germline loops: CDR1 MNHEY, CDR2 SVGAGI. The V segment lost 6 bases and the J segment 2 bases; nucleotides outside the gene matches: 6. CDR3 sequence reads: CASRVGQSNTEAFF. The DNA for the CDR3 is TGTGCCAGCAGGGTGGGACAGTCTAACACTGAAGCTTTCTTT.